A single sample gave rise to the 25 T cell receptor beta chains below, sequenced in a study of neurological immune-mediated disorders. Via MiXCR, TCRdb re-called the 5' RACE reads, giving one row per CDR3 protein. The repertoire holds about 79,000 distinct CDR3 sequences, with 13% to 15% as singletons. The specimen sequenced was PBMCs. Receptors were obtained from a woman aged 50 to 65 in good health.

Many counts were recorded for this clonotype. The rearrangement uses TRBV3-1 and TRBJ1-6; D gene ambiguous. The CDR3 runs to 13 residues. Germline V gene data show CDR1 as LGHDT and CDR2 as YNNKEL (reference sequence). Trimming stripped 3 bases from V and 9 bases from J, with 9 bases between. The CDR3 is CASSQSVPSPLHF. The CDR3 nucleotides read TGTGCCAGCAGCCAGTCCGTACCTTCACCCCTCCACTTT.

In its sample, this clonotype was seen many times. The chain couples TRBV28 to TRBJ2-3; TRBD2 agrees at 10 bases. Losses at the gene ends were 6 bases for V and 4 bases for J; bases not matched to a gene: 4. Germline CDR1 is MDHEN and CDR2 is SYDVKM. CDR3 length: 14 residues. Here the CDR3 reads CASSLAGDSDTQYF. The DNA of the CDR3 is TGTGCCAGCAGCCTAGCGGGGGATTCAGATACGCAGTATTTT.

This clonotype was seen repeatedly, ten times or more. The chain couples TRBV11-1 to TRBJ2-1; D is unresolved. V gave up 1 base and J gave up 4 bases, with 2 bases separating them. The V gene's germline CDR1 is SGHAT and CDR2 FQDESV (reference sequence). The CDR3 runs 12 residues. The CDR3 spells CASSLGYNEQFF. As DNA, the CDR3 is TGTGCCAGCAGCTTAGGATACAATGAGCAGTTCTTC.

This clonotype occurred many times. The chain joins TRBV24-1 to TRBJ1-2; 9 bases align to TRBD1. Germline trimming cut 3 bases from V and 8 bases from J; bases unmatched to any gene: 9. There are 15 residues in the CDR3. Germline CDR1 is KGHDR and CDR2 is SFDVKD. In nucleotides, the CDR3 is TGTGCCACCAGTGATGCCACTCCGGGACAGGGCGGCTACACCTTC. Protein product: CATSDATPGQGGYTF.

This clonotype was seen ten or more times. This chain links TRBV29-1 with TRBJ2-5, with D tentatively TRBD2 (7 bases). Per the germline V gene, CDR1 is SQVTM and CDR2 is ANQGSEA. Trimming stripped 4 bases from V and 4 bases from J, with 13 bases between. CDR3 length: 13 amino acids. The CDR3 region is CSVGGGAGETQYF. Written as DNA, the CDR3 is TGCAGCGTTGGTGGGGGGGCCGGAGAGACCCAGTACTTC.

This clonotype was counted many times. The gene calls are TRBV7-8 and TRBJ1-2; 9 bases are a match to TRBD1. The V gene's germline CDR1 is SGHVS and CDR2 FQNEAQ. The CDR3 totals 14 residues. Here the CDR3 reads CAGGQGLSGYGYTF. Here the CDR3 DNA reads TGTGCGGGGGGACAGGGTTTAAGCGGCTATGGCTACACCTTC.

This clonotype has at least ten counts. The chain links TRBV7-9 to TRBJ2-1; 15 bases agree with TRBD2. CDR1 and CDR2 (germline): SEHNR, FQNEAQ (reference sequence). The CDR3 is 17 amino acids. Trimming at V came to 2 bases and at J to 6 bases, leaving 5 bases not matched to a gene. CDR3 sequence: CASSLLGLAGGGNEQFF. The CDR3, as DNA: TGTGCCAGCAGCTTACTGGGACTAGCGGGAGGAGGCAATGAGCAGTTCTTC.

This clonotype was seen at least ten times. The rearrangement joins TRBV28 to TRBJ2-5, with D possibly matching TRBD2 (6 bases). V lost 6 bases and J lost 5, with 31 bases in between. Germline V gene sequence: CDR1 MDHEN, CDR2 SYDVKM. The CDR3 runs 19 residues. The CDR3 DNA reads as TGTGCCAGCAGAAACCCCCGGAGGGGCGGAGGGAAAGGAGGGGAGACCCAGTACTTC. Translating it yields CASRNPRRGGGKGGETQYF.

This clonotype was found many times. The chain couples TRBV5-5 to TRBJ2-1; possibly TRBD1 or TRBD2 for D (5 bases each). CDR3 size: 15 residues. The V end was cut by 4 bases, the J end by 1 base, with 12 bases between. Germline values: CDR1 SGHKS, CDR2 YYEKEE (reference sequence). CDR3 region: CASSEGPNSYNEQFF. CDR3 DNA: TGTGCCAGCAGCGAGGGACCGAATTCCTACAATGAGCAGTTCTTC.

In this sample, this clonotype turned up many times. V usage is TRBV9 and J usage is TRBJ1-1; no definite D call. CDR1 is SGDLS, CDR2 YYNGEE, per germline. Between the trimmed V and J ends, which lost 3 bases and 7 bases, there was a span of 13 bases. The CDR3 length is 13 residues. In nucleotides, the CDR3 is TGTGCCAGCAGCGGGACCCTAGGCGGTGAAGCTTTCTTT. Protein product: CASSGTLGGEAFF.

This clonotype has a count of ten or more. This sequence joins TRBV5-1 and TRBJ2-1; TRBD1 or TRBD2 may be the D gene (5 bases each). Germline values: CDR1 SGHRS, CDR2 YFSETQ. V was cut by 2 bases and J by 2 bases, with 11 bases left in between. The CDR3 extends over 15 amino acids. CDR3 bases: TGCGCCAGCAGCTTCCGAGGGGTCGCCTACAATGAGCAGTTCTTC. Its protein product is CASSFRGVAYNEQFF.

This clonotype was counted at least ten times. The rearrangement uses TRBV20-1 and TRBJ2-1; TRBD2 agrees at 9 bases. This CDR3 contains 14 residues. Trimming took 6 bases from V and 9 from J; bases not matched to a gene: 12. CDR1 and CDR2 (germline): DFQATT, SNEGSKA (reference sequence). CDR3 DNA sequence: TGCAGTGCGACGACTGAGCGGGGGGACGGTGAGCAGTTCTTC. This sequence encodes CSATTERGDGEQFF.

In this sample, this clonotype turned up many times. The gene calls are TRBV7-6 and TRBJ2-3, with 7 bases matching TRBD2. Germline V gene sequence: CDR1 SGHVS, CDR2 FNYEAQ. The V gene end was trimmed by 1 base and the J gene end by 0 bases; junction bases not matched to a gene: 4. The CDR3 covers 16 residues. DNA of the CDR3: TGTGCCAGCAGCTTAGATTTGGGAGGGAGCACAGATACGCAGTATTTT. Amino acids: CASSLDLGGSTDTQYF.

This clonotype appeared many times. The chain combines TRBV5-1 with TRBJ2-3, with 10 nucleotides matching TRBD1. CDR1 SGHRS and CDR2 YFSETQ come from the germline V gene. The CDR3 sequence is 13 residues long. Trimming took 7 bases from V and 4 from J; bases not matched to a gene: 3. CDR3 coding DNA: TGCGCCAGCGGGACAGGGGCCTCAGATACGCAGTATTTT. This codes for CASGTGASDTQYF.

The genes are TRBV5-1 and TRBJ2-1; a possible D gene is TRBD1 (5 bases). Germline V CDR1 and CDR2: SGHRS, YFSETQ. This CDR3 is 15 amino acids long. V dropped 2 bases and J dropped 6 bases, with 15 bases sitting between them. The CDR3 region is CASSFQGFGSNEQFF. For the CDR3, the DNA is TGCGCCAGCAGCTTCCAGGGTTTCGGTAGCAATGAGCAGTTCTTC. Combining the CDR3 with reference TRBV5-1 and TRBJ2-1 gives the whole variable domain KAGVTQTPRYLIKTRGQQVTLSCSPISGHRSVSWYQQTPGQGLQFLFEYFSETQRNKGNFPGRFSGRQFSNSRSEMNVSTLELGDSALYLCASSFQGFGSNEQFFGPGTRLTVL.

This clonotype was detected ten times or more. This chain links TRBV6-5 with TRBJ2-1, with D possibly being TRBD2 (6 bases). This CDR3 has 14 residues. Trimming took 6 bases from V and 2 from J, leaving 11 bases between them. CDR1 MNHEY and CDR2 SVGAGI come from the germline V gene. The CDR3 sequence is CASRIGGTYNEQFF. CDR3 DNA: TGTGCCAGCAGGATCGGGGGAACCTACAATGAGCAGTTCTTC.

This clonotype was recorded many times. The CDR3 DNA is TGTGCCAGCAGCTTAAATGTACTAGCGGGAAACACCGGGGAGCTGTTTTTT. This translates into CASSLNVLAGNTGELFF. The chain recombines TRBV7-3 with TRBJ2-2; the match to TRBD2 covers 10 bases. CDR3 length: 17 residues. After removal of 1 base from V and 2 bases from J, the junction contained 4 bases not matched to a gene. Germline CDR1 SGHTA, CDR2 FQGTGA.

This clonotype occurred many times. This sequence joins TRBV20-1 and TRBJ1-2; possible D gene TRBD1, 5 bases. This CDR3 region has 13 residues. Germline CDR1 reads DFQATT; CDR2 reads SNEGSKA (reference sequence). V gave up 1 base and J gave up 5 bases, with 11 bases separating them. Written as DNA, the CDR3 is TGCAGTGCTAGAGGTCCAGGGACGTATGGCTACACCTTC. Its protein is CSARGPGTYGYTF.

Ten or more counts support this clonotype. The chain carries TRBV11-1 and TRBJ1-1; the D is unclear. The germline gives CDR1 SGHAT, CDR2 FQDESV (reference sequence). V was clipped by 3 bases and J by 4 bases, with 9 bases between them. The CDR3 covers 13 residues. In DNA, the CDR3 is TGTGCCAGCAGCTTCGAACCGGGCACTGAAGCTTTCTTT. Translated, it gives CASSFEPGTEAFF.

This clonotype was counted ten times or more. This chain joins TRBV5-1 and TRBJ2-1; D perhaps matches TRBD1 (6 bases). V lost 7 bases, J lost 0 bases, and 14 bases lay in between. Germline CDR1 reads SGHRS; CDR2 reads YFSETQ. CDR3 length equals 15 residues. CDR3 sequence: CASGVQGISYNEQFF. The CDR3 nucleotides are TGCGCCAGCGGCGTACAGGGTATCTCCTACAATGAGCAGTTCTTC.

This clonotype was found many times. The chain combines TRBV6-5 with TRBJ1-2, with 10 bases lining up with TRBD1. This CDR3 contains 15 residues. From germline, CDR1 is MNHEY and CDR2 SVGAGI. V shed 2 bases and J 2 bases; nucleotides not matched to a gene: 2. The CDR3 protein is CASSYRDRGNYGYTF. CDR3 sequence (DNA): TGTGCCAGCAGTTACCGGGACAGGGGCAACTATGGCTACACCTTC.

This clonotype was seen repeatedly, ten times or more. The V and J genes are TRBV5-1 and TRBJ1-2; possible D gene TRBD1, 6 bases. The CDR3 consists of 13 residues. The V end lost 5 bases, the J end lost 6 bases, and 14 bases lay between the germline ends. Germline V gene sequence: CDR1 SGHRS, CDR2 YFSETQ. CDR3 DNA sequence: TGCGCCAGCAGTTCGGGGGGCGCGCATGGCTACACCTTC. It is translated as CASSSGGAHGYTF. Drawing the rest from reference TRBV5-1 and TRBJ1-2, the complete variable domain is KAGVTQTPRYLIKTRGQQVTLSCSPISGHRSVSWYQQTPGQGLQFLFEYFSETQRNKGNFPGRFSGRQFSNSRSEMNVSTLELGDSALYLCASSSGGAHGYTFGSGTRLTVV.

The chain links TRBV29-1 to TRBJ2-1, with 10 positions matching TRBD1. The CDR3 covers 13 residues. Germline loops: CDR1 SQVTM, CDR2 ANQGSEA. The junction had 5 bases not matched to a gene; V was cut back by 6 bases and J by 6 bases. CDR3 amino acids: CSVTGGLINEQFF. Written as DNA, the CDR3 is TGCAGCGTGACAGGGGGCCTAATCAATGAGCAGTTCTTC.

The sample holds many counts of this clonotype. J is TRBJ1-2 and V is TRBV29-1, with TRBD1 matching 12 bases. This CDR3 is built from 14 residues. V lost 4 bases to trimming and J lost 4 bases; unmatched junction nucleotides: 4. Germline assignment: CDR1 SQVTM and CDR2 ANQGSEA. The CDR3 DNA reads as TGCAGCGTTGCGGGGACAGGGGGCGGCTATGGCTACACCTTC. This sequence encodes CSVAGTGGGYGYTF.

The gene calls are TRBV18 and TRBJ1-1, with D perhaps matching TRBD1 (6 bases). Germline V gives CDR1 KGHSH, CDR2 LQKENI. The V end was cut by 0 bases, the J end by 1 base, with 9 bases between. The CDR3 runs 15 residues. The DNA for the CDR3 is TGTGCCAGCTCACCACCCGCCAGGGGGAACACTGAAGCTTTCTTT. Residues: CASSPPARGNTEAFF.